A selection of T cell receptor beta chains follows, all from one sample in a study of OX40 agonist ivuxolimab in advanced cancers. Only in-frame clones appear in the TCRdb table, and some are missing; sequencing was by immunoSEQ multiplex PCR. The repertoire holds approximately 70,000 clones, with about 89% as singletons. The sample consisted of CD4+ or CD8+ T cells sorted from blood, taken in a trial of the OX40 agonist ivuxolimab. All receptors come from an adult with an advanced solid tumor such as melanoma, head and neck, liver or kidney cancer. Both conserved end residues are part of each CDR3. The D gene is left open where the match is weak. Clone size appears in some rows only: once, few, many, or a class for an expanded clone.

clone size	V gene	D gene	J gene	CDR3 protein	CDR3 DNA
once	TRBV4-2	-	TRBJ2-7	CASSQDLGDYEQYF	TGTGCCAGCAGCCAAGATCTAGGGGATTACGAGCAGTACTTC
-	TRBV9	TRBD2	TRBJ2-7	CASSVVGGGSYEQYF	TGTGCCAGCAGCGTAGTTGGGGGGGGAAGCTACGAGCAGTACTTC
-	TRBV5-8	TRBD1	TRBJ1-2	CASSLGDRRRLYGYTF	TGTGCCAGCAGCTTAGGGGACAGGAGAAGACTCTATGGCTACACCTTC
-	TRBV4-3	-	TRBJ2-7	CASSQVRGPIYEQYF	TGCGCCAGCAGCCAAGTGAGGGGTCCCATCTACGAGCAGTACTTC
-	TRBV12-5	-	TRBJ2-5	CASGLSLTGHQETQYF	TGTGCTAGTGGTTTGTCCCTAACGGGACACCAAGAGACCCAGTACTTC
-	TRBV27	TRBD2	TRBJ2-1	CASSPWTGGGEQFF	TGTGCCAGCAGTCCTTGGACGGGGGGTGGTGAGCAGTTCTTC
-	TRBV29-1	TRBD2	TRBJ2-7	CSVLAGGGYEQYF	TGCAGCGTGTTAGCGGGAGGTGGATACGAGCAGTACTTC
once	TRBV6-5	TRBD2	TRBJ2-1	CASSPGLADYNEQFF	TGTGCCAGCAGTCCGGGACTAGCGGATTACAATGAGCAGTTCTTC
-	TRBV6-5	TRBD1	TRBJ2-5	CASSYGQDDETQYF	TGTGCCAGCAGTTATGGACAGGATGACGAGACCCAGTACTTC
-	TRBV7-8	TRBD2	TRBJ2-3	CASSLTSGKADTQYF	TGTGCCAGCAGCCTTACTAGCGGGAAGGCAGATACGCAGTATTTT
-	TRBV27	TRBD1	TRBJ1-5	CASKTGGTNQPQHF	TGTGCCAGCAAGACAGGGGGTACCAATCAGCCCCAGCATTTT
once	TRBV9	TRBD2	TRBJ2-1	CASSGDGGYYNEQFF	TGTGCCAGCAGTGGGGACGGGGGGTACTACAATGAGCAGTTCTTC
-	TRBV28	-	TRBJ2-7	CASSPGIYEQYF	TGTGCCAGCAGTCCCGGCATCTACGAGCAGTACTTC
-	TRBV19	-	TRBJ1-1	CASSMAANTEAFF	TGTGCCAGTAGTATGGCCGCAAACACTGAAGCTTTCTTT
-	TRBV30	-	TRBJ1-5	CAWSVLYSNQPQHF	TGTGCCTGGAGTGTACTTTATAGCAATCAGCCCCAGCATTTT
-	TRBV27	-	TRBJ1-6	CASGVTRSSPLHF	TGTGCCAGCGGAGTTACGAGAAGTTCACCCCTCCACTTT
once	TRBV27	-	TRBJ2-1	CASSLTRVGTSYNEQFF	TGTGCCAGCAGTTTAACGAGAGTCGGGACAAGTTACAATGAGCAGTTCTTC
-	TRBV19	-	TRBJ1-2	CASSIGRLANYGYTF	TGTGCCAGTAGTATAGGAAGACTAGCTAACTATGGCTACACCTTC
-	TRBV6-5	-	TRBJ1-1	CASSYSRETEAFF	TGTGCCAGCAGTTATTCGAGGGAGACCGAAGCTTTCTTT
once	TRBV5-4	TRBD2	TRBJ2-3	CASSLGLAGTDTQYF	TGTGCCAGCAGCTTGGGACTAGCGGGCACAGATACGCAGTATTTT
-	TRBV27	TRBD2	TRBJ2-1	CASSFPTSGGYNEQFF	TGTGCCAGCAGTTTCCCGACTAGCGGTGGATACAATGAGCAGTTCTTC
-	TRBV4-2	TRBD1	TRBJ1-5	CASSQDGPWTGVSSNQPQHF	TGTGCCAGCAGCCAAGACGGACCCTGGACAGGGGTTTCTAGCAATCAGCCCCAGCATTTT
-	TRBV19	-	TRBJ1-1	CASSIYPGGTEAFF	TGTGCCAGTAGTATTTATCCAGGCGGCACTGAAGCTTTCTTT
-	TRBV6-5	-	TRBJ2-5	CASSYGIKGETQYF	TGTGCCAGCAGTTATGGGATAAAGGGTGAGACCCAGTACTTC